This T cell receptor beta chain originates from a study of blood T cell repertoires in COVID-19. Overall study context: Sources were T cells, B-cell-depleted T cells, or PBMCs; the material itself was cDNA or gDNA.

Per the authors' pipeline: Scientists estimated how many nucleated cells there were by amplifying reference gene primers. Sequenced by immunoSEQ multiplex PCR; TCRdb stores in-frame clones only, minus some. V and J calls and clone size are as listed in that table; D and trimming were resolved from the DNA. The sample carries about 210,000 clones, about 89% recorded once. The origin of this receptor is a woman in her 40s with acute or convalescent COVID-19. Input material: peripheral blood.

Here the CDR3 reads CASSYSTVNTEAFF. The CDR3 region has the DNA TGTGCCAGCAGTTACTCTACAGTGAACACTGAAGCTTTCTTT. J is TRBJ1-1 and V is TRBV6-5; D remains unclear. CDR1 and CDR2 from the germline V gene are MNHEY and SVGAGI. The CDR3 runs to 14 residues. V lost 0 bases, J lost 0 bases, and 5 bases lay in between.